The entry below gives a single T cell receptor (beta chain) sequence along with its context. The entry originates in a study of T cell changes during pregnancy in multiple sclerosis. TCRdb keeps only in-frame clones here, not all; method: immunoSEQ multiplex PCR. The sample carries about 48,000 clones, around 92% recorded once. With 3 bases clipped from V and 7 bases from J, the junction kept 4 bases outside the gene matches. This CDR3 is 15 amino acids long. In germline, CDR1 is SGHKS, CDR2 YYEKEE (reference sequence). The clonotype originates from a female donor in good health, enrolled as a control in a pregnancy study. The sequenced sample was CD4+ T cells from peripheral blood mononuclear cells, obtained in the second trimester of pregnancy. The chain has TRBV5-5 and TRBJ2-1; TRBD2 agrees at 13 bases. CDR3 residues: CASSSGLAGVNEQFF. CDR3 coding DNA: TGTGCCAGCAGCTCCGGACTAGCGGGGGTGAATGAGCAGTTCTTC. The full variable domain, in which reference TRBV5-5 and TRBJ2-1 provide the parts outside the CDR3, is DAGVTQSPTHLIKTRGQQVTLRCSPISGHKSVSWYQQVLGQGPQFIFQYYEKEERGRGNFPDRFSARQFPNYSSELNVNALLLGDSALYLCASSSGLAGVNEQFFGPGTRLTVL.